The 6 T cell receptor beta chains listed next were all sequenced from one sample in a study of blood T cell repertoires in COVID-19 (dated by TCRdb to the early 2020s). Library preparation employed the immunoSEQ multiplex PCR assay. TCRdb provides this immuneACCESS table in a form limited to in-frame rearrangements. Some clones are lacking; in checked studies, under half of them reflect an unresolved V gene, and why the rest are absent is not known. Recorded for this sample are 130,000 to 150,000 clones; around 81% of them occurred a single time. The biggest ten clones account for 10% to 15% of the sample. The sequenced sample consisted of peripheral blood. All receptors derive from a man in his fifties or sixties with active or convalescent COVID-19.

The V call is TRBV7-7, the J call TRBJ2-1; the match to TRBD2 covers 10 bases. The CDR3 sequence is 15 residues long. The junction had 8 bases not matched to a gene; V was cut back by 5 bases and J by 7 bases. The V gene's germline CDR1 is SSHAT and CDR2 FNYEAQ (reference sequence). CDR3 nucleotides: TGTGCCAGCAGCCCCGGGGTAGCGGGAGGTAATGAGCAGTTCTTC. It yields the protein CASSPGVAGGNEQFF.

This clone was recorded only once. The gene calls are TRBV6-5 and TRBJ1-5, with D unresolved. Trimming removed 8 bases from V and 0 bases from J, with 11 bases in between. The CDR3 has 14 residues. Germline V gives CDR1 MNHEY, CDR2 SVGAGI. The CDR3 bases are TGTGCCAGCCGGCCGGCGGATAGCAATCAGCCCCAGCATTTT. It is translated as CASRPADSNQPQHF.

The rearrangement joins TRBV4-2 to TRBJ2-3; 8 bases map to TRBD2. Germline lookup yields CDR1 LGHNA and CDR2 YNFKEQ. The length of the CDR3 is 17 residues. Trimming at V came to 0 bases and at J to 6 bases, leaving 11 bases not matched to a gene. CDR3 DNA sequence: TGTGCCAGCAGCCAAGATCTCGTGAGCGGGAGACCGGATACGCAGTATTTT. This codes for CASSQDLVSGRPDTQYF.

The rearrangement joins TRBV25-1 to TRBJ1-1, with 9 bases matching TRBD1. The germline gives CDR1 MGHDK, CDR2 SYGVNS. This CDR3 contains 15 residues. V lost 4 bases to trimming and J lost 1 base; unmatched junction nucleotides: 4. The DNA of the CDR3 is TGTGCCAGCAGTGCCGGGACAGGGTGGAACACTGAAGCTTTCTTT. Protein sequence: CASSAGTGWNTEAFF.

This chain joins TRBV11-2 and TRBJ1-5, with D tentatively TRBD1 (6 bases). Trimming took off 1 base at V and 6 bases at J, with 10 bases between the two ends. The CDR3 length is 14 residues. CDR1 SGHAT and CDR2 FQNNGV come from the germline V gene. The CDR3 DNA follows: TGTGCCAGCAGCTTAGCAGGGGCGTTTCAGCCCCAGCATTTT. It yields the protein CASSLAGAFQPQHF.

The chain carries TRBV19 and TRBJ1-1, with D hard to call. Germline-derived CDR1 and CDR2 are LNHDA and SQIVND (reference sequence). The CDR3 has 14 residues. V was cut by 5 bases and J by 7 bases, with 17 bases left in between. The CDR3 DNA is TGTGCCAGTAGTGTAAGGTCTGGAGATGTTGAAGCTTTCTTT. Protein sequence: CASSVRSGDVEAFF. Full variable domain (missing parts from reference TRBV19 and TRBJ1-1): DGGITQSPKYLFRKEGQNVTLSCEQNLNHDAMYWYRQDPGQGLRLIYYSQIVNDFQKGDIAEGYSVSREKKESFPLTVTSAQKNPTAFYLCASSVRSGDVEAFFGQGTRLTVV.